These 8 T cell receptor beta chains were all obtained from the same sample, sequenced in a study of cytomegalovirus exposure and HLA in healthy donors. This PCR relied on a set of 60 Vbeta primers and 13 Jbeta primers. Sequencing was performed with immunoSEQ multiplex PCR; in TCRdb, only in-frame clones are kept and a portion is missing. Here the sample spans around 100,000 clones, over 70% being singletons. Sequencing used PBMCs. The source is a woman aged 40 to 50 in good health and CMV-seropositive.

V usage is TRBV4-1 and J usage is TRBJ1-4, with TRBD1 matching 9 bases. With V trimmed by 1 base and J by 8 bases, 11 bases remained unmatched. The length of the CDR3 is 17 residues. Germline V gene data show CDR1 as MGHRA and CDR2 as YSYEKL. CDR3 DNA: TGCGCCAGCAGCCAAGGGGACAGGGCCAGCTCGGGGGAAAAACTGTTTTTT. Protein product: CASSQGDRASSGEKLFF.

The CDR3 DNA sequence: TGTGCCAGCAGCCCCGGGGCAGGGGCGACCTACGAGCAGTACTTC. Protein: CASSPGAGATYEQYF. The chain couples TRBV13 to TRBJ2-7; possibly TRBD1 for D (6 bases). Germline loops: CDR1 PRHDT, CDR2 FYEKMQ (reference sequence). This CDR3 contains 15 residues. The V end lost 5 bases, the J end lost 2 bases, and 16 bases lay between the germline ends. Combining the CDR3 with reference TRBV13 and TRBJ2-7 gives the whole variable domain AAGVIQSPRHLIKEKRETATLKCYPIPRHDTVYWYQQGPGQDPQFLISFYEKMQSDKGSIPDRFSAQQFSDYHSELNMSSLELGDSALYFCASSPGAGATYEQYFGPGTRLTVT.

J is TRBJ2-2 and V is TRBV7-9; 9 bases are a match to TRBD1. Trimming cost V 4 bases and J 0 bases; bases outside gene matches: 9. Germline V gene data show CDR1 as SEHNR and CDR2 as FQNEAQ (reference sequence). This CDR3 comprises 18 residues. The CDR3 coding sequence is TGTGCCAGCAGCTCGCCTCCCGGGACAGGGTCGAACACCGGGGAGCTGTTTTTT. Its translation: CASSSPPGTGSNTGELFF.

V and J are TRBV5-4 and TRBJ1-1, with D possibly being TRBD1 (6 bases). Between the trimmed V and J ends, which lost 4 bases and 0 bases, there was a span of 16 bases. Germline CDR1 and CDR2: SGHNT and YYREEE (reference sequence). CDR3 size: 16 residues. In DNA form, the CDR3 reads TGTGCCAGCAGCCTAAGCGCCAGGGGCATGAACACTGAAGCTTTCTTT. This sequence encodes CASSLSARGMNTEAFF.

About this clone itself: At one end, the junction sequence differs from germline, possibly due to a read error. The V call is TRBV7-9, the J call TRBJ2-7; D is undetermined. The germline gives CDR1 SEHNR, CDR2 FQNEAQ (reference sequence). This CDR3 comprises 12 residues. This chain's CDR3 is CSSSLSGWEQYF. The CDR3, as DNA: TGTTCCAGCAGCTTATCCGGGTGGGAGCAGTACTTC.

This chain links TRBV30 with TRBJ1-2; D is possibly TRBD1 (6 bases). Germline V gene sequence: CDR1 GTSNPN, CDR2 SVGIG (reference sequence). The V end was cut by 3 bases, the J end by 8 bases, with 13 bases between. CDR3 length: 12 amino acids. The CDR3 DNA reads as TGTGCCTGGAGCGGGGGGGCTTGGGGCTACACCTTC. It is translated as CAWSGGAWGYTF.

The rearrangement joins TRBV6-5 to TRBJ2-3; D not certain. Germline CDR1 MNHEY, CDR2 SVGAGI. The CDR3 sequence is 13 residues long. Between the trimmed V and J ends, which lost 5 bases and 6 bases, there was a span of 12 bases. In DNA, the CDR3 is TGTGCCAGCAGTAGCACCAGGTTTGATACGCAGTATTTT. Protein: CASSSTRFDTQYF.

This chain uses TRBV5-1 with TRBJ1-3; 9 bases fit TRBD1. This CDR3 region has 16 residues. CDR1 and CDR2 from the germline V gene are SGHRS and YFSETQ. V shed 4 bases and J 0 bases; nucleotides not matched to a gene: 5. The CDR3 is CASSGGTGNSGNTIYF. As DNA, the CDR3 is TGCGCCAGCAGCGGAGGGACAGGGAACTCTGGAAACACCATATATTTT.